This T cell receptor (beta chain) was obtained from a study of Tregs in tolerant kidney transplant recipients. Study-wide results and limits: Few patients were studied, so findings need validation in larger groups. Antigen-driven expansion was suggested because donor-specific Tregs expanded more than all Tregs in tolerant patients.

The CDR3 consists of 17 residues. Trimming took 0 bases from V and 1 from J, leaving 15 bases between them. Germline assignment: CDR1 LGHNA and CDR2 YSLEER. Related graft donors supplied nonmyeloablative bone marrow transplants, and mixed chimerism was transient. Unstimulated Tregs (CD4+CD25+CD127-) and CD4+CD25- non-Tregs were sorted from PBMCs. Remarks on this clone: Its antigen is not identified.

Here immunoSEQ multiplex PCR was the method, and the copy in TCRdb shows in-frame clones only, minus some. The sample records roughly 70,000 clones, 80% to 90% being singletons. The V call is TRBV4-3, the J call TRBJ1-1, with D unresolved. The starting material was CD4+ T cells from blood (PBMCs), obtained 6 months after the transplant. The receptor comes from a human patient who received a combined kidney and bone marrow transplant. The graft donor may account for some of the T cells. The CDR3 region has the DNA TGCGCCAGCAGCCAAGACTTCCTTCGACGGAGGAACACTGAAGCTTTCTTT. The encoded protein is CASSQDFLRRRNTEAFF.